This T cell receptor beta chain is drawn from a study of T-cell memory formation after mild COVID-19. The wider study: TCR clustering was largely donor specific.

5'RACE with constant-segment primers built TCRalpha and TCRbeta cDNA libraries with UMIs. Each CDR3 protein gets one entry after TCRdb re-called the 5' RACE reads with MiXCR. The repertoire has 120,000 to 150,000 distinct CDR3 sequences, roughly 19% of them found once; the top ten carry about 2%. Study conclusions and caveats: Some clones that responded turned up in pre-infection memory, which suggests that cross-reactive memory joined in. Contracting CD4+ clones lay largely in CM and EM, with CD8+ ones residing in EMRA.

This clonotype was observed a handful of times. Its antigen remains unknown. The sample was PBMCs or a T cell subset sorted from them (not recorded which). This TCR was recovered from an adult woman who had mild COVID-19 (a few samples of this study predate the infection). Cell type and time point are not known.

This CDR3 reads CASSPQPGQGTTDTQYF. CDR3 in DNA: TGTGCCAGCAGCCCACAACCGGGACAGGGGACCACAGATACGCAGTATTTT. This rearrangement joins TRBV4-2 to TRBJ2-3; 10 bases map to TRBD1. The CDR3 spans 17 residues. Germline V gene lookup returns CDR1 LGHNA and CDR2 YNFKEQ. V dropped 4 bases and J dropped 2; count of bases not matched to a gene: 9.